The rows below give T cell receptor beta chains drawn from one sample of a study of cytomegalovirus exposure and HLA in healthy donors. Clones were sequenced by immunoSEQ multiplex PCR, and TCRdb holds only the in-frame ones, with some missing. The table includes under 150,000 clones, approximately 80% detected once. The sample taken for sequencing was PBMCs. These receptors all stem from a woman in her thirties or forties in good health and CMV-seronegative. CDR3s include the opening cysteine and the closing phenylalanine or tryptophan. The D gene is left open where the match is weak. Clone size is given for some rows only: seen once, a few or many times, or a class if the clone is expanded.

-	-	TRBV2	TRBJ1-4	CASRGEVNEKLFF	TGTGCCAGCAGGGGGGAGGTGAATGAAAAACTGTTTTTT
-	TRBD1	TRBV10-3	TRBJ2-3	CAISESGDRLADTQYF	TGTGCCATCAGTGAGTCCGGGGACAGGTTGGCAGATACGCAGTATTTT
-	-	TRBV7-6	TRBJ2-3	CASSLEMAGGTDTQYF	TGTGCCAGCAGCTTAGAGATGGCGGGCGGCACAGATACGCAGTATTTT
-	-	TRBV6-1	TRBJ2-5	CAHGQGNQETQYF	TGTGCCCACGGCCAGGGGAACCAAGAGACCCAGTACTTC
once	TRBD2	TRBV6-6	TRBJ2-7	CASSNLRGGLSGEQYF	TGTGCCAGCAGCAACCTTCGGGGGGGCCTATCCGGCGAGCAGTACTTC
-	TRBD1	TRBV10-3	TRBJ1-3	CAIRDRGGSGNTIYF	TGTGCCATCAGGGACAGGGGAGGCTCTGGAAACACCATATATTTT
-	-	TRBV5-6	TRBJ2-5	CASSLRGGETQYF	TGTGCCAGCAGCTTGCGGGGTGGGGAGACCCAGTACTTC
few	-	TRBV4-3	TRBJ2-7	CASSQGQATTYEQYF	TGCGCCAGCAGCCAAGGGCAGGCGACCACCTACGAGCAGTACTTC
-	TRBD1	TRBV9	TRBJ1-5	CASSNGQASNQPQHF	TGTGCCAGCAGCAACGGACAGGCGAGCAATCAGCCCCAGCATTTT
-	TRBD1	TRBV5-1	TRBJ2-5	CASSLNQGARQETQYF	TGCGCCAGCAGCTTAAATCAGGGGGCTCGGCAAGAGACCCAGTACTTC
-	-	TRBV9	TRBJ1-2	CASSETDYGYTF	TGTGCCAGCAGCGAAACAGACTATGGCTACACCTTC
once	TRBD1	TRBV25-1	TRBJ1-2	CASSATLQGKDYGYTF	TGTGCCAGCAGTGCGACCCTACAGGGGAAAGACTATGGCTACACCTTC
-	TRBD2	TRBV9	TRBJ2-1	CASSVATSGSNEQFF	TGTGCCAGCAGCGTAGCGACTAGCGGGAGCAATGAGCAGTTCTTC
-	TRBD1	TRBV19	TRBJ1-2	CASSADRGYGYTF	TGTGCCAGTAGTGCGGACAGGGGCTATGGCTACACCTTC
-	TRBD1	TRBV6-6	TRBJ1-5	CASSSQGAQNQPQHF	TGTGCCAGCAGTTCCCAGGGGGCGCAAAATCAGCCCCAGCATTTT
-	-	TRBV27	TRBJ1-3	CASSLRAAGSGNTIYF	TGTGCCAGCAGTTTAAGGGCGGCGGGATCTGGAAACACCATATATTTT
-	TRBD1	TRBV4-1	TRBJ2-5	CASSQDPGQGQETQYF	TGCGCCAGCAGCCAAGATCCGGGACAGGGGCAAGAGACCCAGTACTTC
-	TRBD1	TRBV27	TRBJ2-1	CASRHAGDSSYNEQFF	TGTGCCAGCAGGCATGCCGGGGACAGCTCCTACAATGAGCAGTTCTTC
few	TRBD1	TRBV6-6	TRBJ2-7	CASRQSPDRESYEQYF	TGTGCCAGCAGACAGAGTCCTGACAGGGAGAGCTACGAGCAGTACTTC
-	TRBD2	TRBV9	TRBJ2-5	CASSVGGGGRGETQYF	TGTGCCAGCAGCGTAGGCGGGGGGGGGCGCGGAGAGACCCAGTACTTC
-	TRBD1	TRBV19	TRBJ1-6	CASSIVPGGSPLHF	TGTGCCAGTAGTATAGTCCCAGGGGGTTCACCCCTCCACTTT
-	TRBD1	TRBV28	TRBJ1-5	CASSLSGGLVQPQHF	TGTGCCAGCAGTTTATCAGGGGGCTTAGTGCAGCCCCAGCATTTT
once	TRBD1	TRBV7-2	TRBJ2-7	CASSRGQGVPYEQYF	TGTGCCAGCAGCCGAGGACAGGGCGTTCCCTACGAGCAGTACTTC